This T cell receptor (beta chain) was observed in a study of blood T cell repertoires in COVID-19. Study overall: Samples of COVID-19 (acute and convalescent) were obtained from the United States, Italy and Spain. PBMCs, B-cell-depleted T cells, or T cells provided the cDNA or gDNA that made up the material.

Per the authors' pipeline: Amplification of reference gene primers provided the estimated nucleated cell counts. Sequencing was performed with immunoSEQ multiplex PCR; in TCRdb, only in-frame clones are kept and a portion is missing. The D gene and trimming were derived from the DNA, and the V and J assignments and clone size from that table. The sample lists roughly 200,000 clones; around nine tenths were seen once. This clone appeared once. Germline assignment: CDR1 SGHVS and CDR2 FQNEAQ. The CDR3 runs to 15 residues. V dropped 0 bases and J dropped 7 bases, with 13 bases sitting between them. The material sequenced was peripheral blood. This sequence originates from a man between 40 and 49 years old with acute or convalescent COVID-19. The chain has TRBV7-8 and TRBJ2-1; D possibly corresponds to TRBD2 (7 bases). This CDR3 reads CASSLAGGHRNEQFF. CDR3 bases: TGTGCCAGCAGCTTAGCGGGGGGGCATCGTAATGAGCAGTTCTTC.